These 29 T cell receptor beta chains share one sample of origin, sequenced in a study of blood T cell repertoires in COVID-19. Some clones are missing from TCRdb's copy, which holds only in-frame ones; the method was immunoSEQ multiplex PCR. The sample has under 300,000 clones; 70% to 85% are singletons. The sample comprised peripheral blood. These receptors were collected from a man in his forties who had recovered from COVID-19.

This chain joins TRBV11-2 and TRBJ1-1, with TRBD1 matching 7 bases. After removal of 7 bases from V and 4 bases from J, the junction contained 6 bases not matched to a gene. The CDR3 spans 13 residues. The germline V gene encodes CDR1 SGHAT and CDR2 FQNNGV. CDR3 nucleotides: TGTGCCAGCACCCCACAGGGGACCACTGAAGCTTTCTTT. It yields the protein CASTPQGTTEAFF.

The chain uses TRBV15 and TRBJ2-7; D remains unclear. Trimming took off 0 bases at V and 3 bases at J, with 12 bases between the two ends. The CDR3 extends over 15 amino acids. Looked up from germline, CDR1 is LNHNV and CDR2 is YYDKDF (reference sequence). CDR3 nucleotide sequence: TGTGCCACCAGCAGAGATTTGGCAGTAAACTACGAGCAGTACTTC. Encoded protein: CATSRDLAVNYEQYF. Looking up the rest from reference TRBV15 and TRBJ2-7 gives the full variable domain: DAMVIQNPRYQVTQFGKPVTLSCSQTLNHNVMYWYQQKSSQAPKLLFHYYDKDFNNEADTPDNFQSRRPNTSFCFLDIRSPGLGDTAMYLCATSRDLAVNYEQYFGPGTRLTVT.

The chain uses TRBV7-2 and TRBJ2-7, with TRBD1 identical over 10 bases. The length of the CDR3 is 16 residues. Trimming took 1 base from V and 0 from J; bases not matched to a gene: 3. Germline CDR1 reads SGHTA; CDR2 reads FQGNSA. In nucleotides, the CDR3 is TGTGCCAGCAGCTTAGGGGGACAGGGGCCCTCCTACGAGCAGTACTTC. Protein sequence: CASSLGGQGPSYEQYF. Variable domain in full (rest from reference TRBV7-2 and TRBJ2-7): GAGVSQSPSNKVTEKGKDVELRCDPISGHTALYWYRQSLGQGLEFLIYFQGNSAPDKSGLPSDRFSAERTGGSVSTLTIQRTQQEDSAVYLCASSLGGQGPSYEQYFGPGTRLTVT.

This clone has a single count. The gene calls are TRBV5-4 and TRBJ2-3; a weak D match, TRBD2 (5 bases). CDR3 size: 17 residues. Germline V gene lookup returns CDR1 SGHNT and CDR2 YYREEE (reference sequence). V was cut by 1 base and J by 0 bases, with 15 bases left in between. CDR3 bases: TGTGCCAGCAGCTTGTTTTCCAGACTATTAAGCACAGATACGCAGTATTTT. Amino acid sequence: CASSLFSRLLSTDTQYF.

The gene calls are TRBV5-1 and TRBJ1-1; the match to TRBD1 covers 8 bases. CDR3 size: 14 residues. J was trimmed by 6 bases and V by 2 bases; bases with no gene match: 6. Germline-derived CDR1 and CDR2 are SGHRS and YFSETQ. CDR3 DNA sequence: TGCGCCAGCAGCTTTTTCCCACAGGGGGCTGAAGCTTTCTTT. It translates to CASSFFPQGAEAFF.

The chain combines TRBV6-1 with TRBJ2-2, with D possibly TRBD2 on 6 matching bases. The germline gives CDR1 MNHNS, CDR2 SASEGT. CDR3 length: 18 amino acids. V was pared by 4 bases and J by 6 bases, with 24 bases between. This CDR3 reads CASSVFERRDFSAGELFF. CDR3 bases: TGTGCCAGCAGTGTGTTCGAACGTAGGGACTTCTCAGCCGGGGAGCTGTTTTTT.

V is TRBV6-5 and J is TRBJ1-6; D is ambiguous. Deletions cut 10 bases from V and 0 bases from J, with 13 bases between. The germline CDR1 and CDR2 sequences are MNHEY and SVGAGI. The CDR3 extends over 15 amino acids. In nucleotides, the CDR3 is TGTGCCACTTCAGAGGAGGGCTCCTATAATTCACCCCTCCACTTT. Amino acid sequence: CATSEEGSYNSPLHF.

The chain combines TRBV30 with TRBJ1-2; tentatively, D is TRBD1 (6 bases). CDR1 and CDR2 from the germline V gene are GTSNPN and SVGIG (reference sequence). This CDR3 contains 15 residues. V was cut by 2 bases and J by 3 bases, with 16 bases left in between. CDR3 in DNA: TGTGCCTGGAGTACTGCAGGGGCGGGGGACTATGGCTACACCTTC. It codes for CAWSTAGAGDYGYTF.

This clone has a single count. The chain joins TRBV11-3 to TRBJ1-3; D is perhaps TRBD1 (6 bases). Trimming removed 5 bases from V and 0 bases from J, with 14 bases in between. The CDR3 consists of 16 residues. Germline values: CDR1 SGHNT, CDR2 YENEEA. The CDR3 nucleotides are TGTGCCAGCAGCCATACCCTGGACAGCTCTGGAAACACCATATATTTT. Translating it yields CASSHTLDSSGNTIYF.

A single count supports this clone. The CDR3 region has the DNA TGCGCCAGCAGCTTTTCAACACCGGGAGGGTCGGGTGAAAAACTGTTTTTT. Translated, it gives CASSFSTPGGSGEKLFF. This chain connects TRBV5-1 to TRBJ1-4, with D unresolved. Trimming took 2 bases from V and 7 from J, leaving 21 bases between them. CDR3 size: 17 residues. The germline CDR1 and CDR2 sequences are SGHRS and YFSETQ.

The chain recombines TRBV5-1 with TRBJ2-7; D gene ambiguous. The CDR3 consists of 16 residues. V lost 4 bases, J lost 2 bases, and 19 bases lay in between. Germline assignment: CDR1 SGHRS and CDR2 YFSETQ. The CDR3 protein is CASSPDIISRAYEQYF. The CDR3 DNA reads as TGCGCCAGCAGCCCAGATATTATCTCCCGGGCCTACGAGCAGTACTTC.

The CDR3 loop is CASSLRRDYNEQFF. Written as DNA, the CDR3 is TGCGCCAGCAGCTTGCGACGGGACTACAATGAGCAGTTCTTC. The chain is built from TRBV5-1 and TRBJ2-1, with D tentatively TRBD2 (5 bases). The germline V gene encodes CDR1 SGHRS and CDR2 YFSETQ. CDR3 size: 14 residues. The V end lost 1 base, the J end lost 3 bases, and 8 bases lay between the germline ends.

The V gene is TRBV9, the J gene TRBJ2-2, with 11 bases identical to TRBD1. The CDR3 consists of 16 residues. The trim removed 3 bases at V and 0 bases at J, leaving 1 base unmatched. CDR1 and CDR2 from the germline V gene are SGDLS and YYNGEE. The DNA of the CDR3 is TGTGCCAGCAGCGGGACAGGGGGCTCGAACACCGGGGAGCTGTTTTTT. Its protein product is CASSGTGGSNTGELFF.

With regard to this clone: This sample includes further DNA sequences coding for the same CDR3. V and J are TRBV30 and TRBJ1-6; D gene uncertain. V lost 3 bases, J lost 0 bases, and 3 bases lay in between. The CDR3 is 13 residues long. Looked up from germline, CDR1 is GTSNPN and CDR2 is SVGIG (reference sequence). The CDR3 bases are TGTGCCTGGAGGAGCTCCTATAATTCACCCCTCCACTTT. Translating gives CAWRSSYNSPLHF.

V gene TRBV9 combines with J gene TRBJ2-7; TRBD2 aligns across 8 bases. From germline, CDR1 is SGDLS and CDR2 YYNGEE. This CDR3 has 17 amino acids. Trimming took 4 bases from V and 2 from J; bases not matched to a gene: 14. In DNA form, the CDR3 reads TGTGCCAGCAGCCCTCACCCGGGGGGGCGGGAGGCCTACGAGCAGTACTTC. Protein sequence: CASSPHPGGREAYEQYF.

V and J are TRBV19 and TRBJ1-5, with D possibly being TRBD1 (5 bases). The CDR3 totals 16 residues. The germline V gene has CDR1 LNHDA and CDR2 SQIVND (reference sequence). Trimming removed 5 bases from V and 3 bases from J, with 17 bases in between. The CDR3 is CASSPLAEGYNQPQHF. The CDR3 DNA reads as TGTGCCAGTAGTCCCCTGGCGGAGGGGTACAATCAGCCCCAGCATTTT. The complete variable domain, with remaining parts taken from reference TRBV19 and TRBJ1-5, reads DGGITQSPKYLFRKEGQNVTLSCEQNLNHDAMYWYRQDPGQGLRLIYYSQIVNDFQKGDIAEGYSVSREKKESFPLTVTSAQKNPTAFYLCASSPLAEGYNQPQHFGDGTRLSIL.

The chain is built from TRBV10-3 and TRBJ1-6, with 8 bases aligning to TRBD1. The CDR3 is 13 residues long. The germline CDR1 and CDR2 sequences are ENHRY and SYGVKD. V dropped 6 bases and J dropped 6; count of bases not matched to a gene: 1. In nucleotides, the CDR3 is TGTGCCATCAGGGGGACAGGTAATTCACCCCTCCACTTT. This translates into CAIRGTGNSPLHF.

The chain combines TRBV5-1 with TRBJ2-7, with 8 bases identical to TRBD1. Germline-derived CDR1 and CDR2 are SGHRS and YFSETQ. V gave up 2 bases and J gave up 3 bases; unmatched junction bases: 7. The CDR3 sequence is 15 residues long. In DNA, the CDR3 is TGCGCCAGCAGCTTAATAGACAGGGGTAACTACGAGCAGTACTTC. Translation gives CASSLIDRGNYEQYF.

The rearrangement links TRBV5-4 to TRBJ2-6, with D perhaps TRBD2 (5 bases). The CDR3 contains 15 residues. V lost 4 bases to trimming and J lost 4 bases, with 12 bases between them. Germline V CDR1 and CDR2: SGHNT, YYREEE (reference sequence). CDR3 nucleotides: TGTGCCAGCAGCCAGAGGGCCTTGGGGGCCAACGTCCTGACTTTC. Translating it yields CASSQRALGANVLTF.

On this clone: At the DNA level, this CDR3 is encoded by other sequences in the same sample as well. The rearrangement joins TRBV9 to TRBJ2-7; D is perhaps TRBD2 (5 bases). V lost 0 bases and J 0 bases, leaving 7 bases between the germline ends. The germline gives CDR1 SGDLS, CDR2 YYNGEE. This CDR3 has 14 amino acids. The CDR3 region is CASSVGGSSYEQYF. The CDR3 DNA follows: TGTGCCAGCAGCGTAGGAGGGAGCTCCTACGAGCAGTACTTC.

The chain combines TRBV5-1 with TRBJ1-1; D is perhaps TRBD1 (5 bases). This CDR3 contains 15 residues. The germline V and J ends were trimmed by 2 bases and 6 bases, with 17 bases remaining between them. From germline, CDR1 is SGHRS and CDR2 YFSETQ. The CDR3 sequence is CASSFTAAGGAEAFF. In DNA form, the CDR3 reads TGCGCCAGCAGCTTTACCGCCGCCGGGGGGGCTGAAGCTTTCTTT.

The rearrangement joins TRBV13 to TRBJ1-1; 7 nucleotides align to TRBD1. Germline V CDR1 and CDR2: PRHDT, FYEKMQ (reference sequence). The CDR3 is made up of 15 amino acids. The V gene end was trimmed by 2 bases and the J gene end by 4 bases; junction bases not matched to a gene: 7. The CDR3 bases are TGTGCCAGCAGCTTAATCCGGGACAGTGGCACTGAAGCTTTCTTT. It is translated as CASSLIRDSGTEAFF.

V gene TRBV15 combines with J gene TRBJ2-5, with a weak D call TRBD2 (5 bases). The CDR3 runs to 15 residues. The V gene's germline CDR1 is LNHNV and CDR2 YYDKDF (reference sequence). V lost 3 bases and J 2 bases, leaving 13 bases between the germline ends. The CDR3 spells CATSRNLAMQETQYF. CDR3 bases: TGTGCCACCAGCAGGAATTTAGCGATGCAAGAGACCCAGTACTTC.

The V and J genes are TRBV30 and TRBJ1-2, with D possibly TRBD1 on 5 matching bases. V was trimmed by 5 bases and J by 4 bases, leaving 11 bases between them. The CDR3 runs to 12 residues. Germline assignment: CDR1 GTSNPN and CDR2 SVGIG (reference sequence). CDR3 coding DNA: TGTGCCTGGGCCCCGGGACTCTATGGCTACACCTTC. Its translation: CAWAPGLYGYTF.

The chain is built from TRBV18 and TRBJ1-6; 10 nucleotides match TRBD1. CDR3 length: 14 amino acids. Germline-derived CDR1 and CDR2 are KGHSH and LQKENI. The J segment lost 14 bases and the V segment lost 3 bases, leaving 7 bases of the junction unmatched. The CDR3 nucleotides are TGTGCCAGCTCACCTCCGACAGGGGGCGCGTCCCTCCACTTT. It encodes CASSPPTGGASLHF.

In its sample, this clone was seen once. The chain uses TRBV29-1 and TRBJ2-2, with D maybe TRBD2 (7 bases). Trimming shortened V by 6 bases and J by 0 bases, and 14 bases separated the two germline ends. From germline, CDR1 is SQVTM and CDR2 ANQGSEA. The CDR3 is 15 residues long. The CDR3 sequence: CSVWGGLTNTGELFF. CDR3 bases: TGCAGCGTCTGGGGGGGGCTAACGAACACCGGGGAGCTGTTTTTT.

V gene TRBV13 combines with J gene TRBJ2-7; possibly TRBD1 for D (6 bases). In germline, CDR1 is PRHDT, CDR2 FYEKMQ (reference sequence). The CDR3 length is 15 residues. Trimming took off 5 bases at V and 6 bases at J, with 20 bases between the two ends. CDR3 DNA sequence: TGTGCCAGCAGCCCATCGACAGGACCCTCCCTCGAGCAGTACTTC. This sequence encodes CASSPSTGPSLEQYF.

The chain links TRBV6-5 to TRBJ1-5; 8 bases are shared with TRBD1. V shed 5 bases and J 7 bases; nucleotides not matched to a gene: 7. The CDR3 length is 14 residues. Germline CDR1 reads MNHEY; CDR2 reads SVGAGI. CDR3: CASSKAGGGQPQHF. In nucleotides, the CDR3 is TGTGCCAGCAGTAAGGCAGGGGGCGGACAGCCCCAGCATTTT.

The gene calls are TRBV2 and TRBJ1-2, with D uncertain. Germline V lookup: CDR1 SNHLY, CDR2 FYNNEI. The length of the CDR3 is 14 residues. V shed 5 bases and J shed 7 bases, with 17 bases lying between them. CDR3 coding DNA: TGTGCCAGCAGTACCGTCGGGTCAGCGCCTGGCTACACCTTC. The encoded protein is CASSTVGSAPGYTF.